Listed below are T cell receptor beta chains from one sample, sequenced in a study of T cells in Graves' hyperthyroidism and ophthalmopathy. From the multiplex PCR reads, TCRdb called clonotypes with MiXCR, one entry per CDR3 protein. The sample gives fewer than 650,000 distinct CDR3 sequences, more than 13% of which show up once; roughly 7.1% is in the top ten. The sequencing sample was made of blood. The receptors derive from a woman aged 18-29 years with Graves' ophthalmopathy. CDR3s include the opening cysteine and the closing phenylalanine or tryptophan. The order of the fields is D gene, V gene, clone size, J gene, CDR3 protein, CDR3 DNA. The D gene is left open where the match is weak. For some rows the clone size is stated as once, few or many, or as a class when expanded; others skip it.

TRBD2	TRBV6-1	few	TRBJ2-1	CASRDSGRYEQFF	TGTGCCAGCAGAGATAGCGGGAGGTATGAGCAGTTCTTC
-	TRBV6-2/TRBV6-3	-	TRBJ2-1	CASSYSAYEQFF	TGTGCCAGCAGTTACTCGGCCTATGAGCAGTTCTTC
-	TRBV4-1	many	TRBJ2-1	CASSQAGRSSYNEQFF	TGCGCCAGCAGCCAAGCTGGACGGAGCTCCTACAATGAGCAGTTCTTC
-	TRBV4-1	-	TRBJ2-3	CASSQERRTATDTQYF	TGCGCCAGCAGCCAAGAGAGGCGGACAGCCACAGATACGCAGTATTTT
-	TRBV3-1	many	TRBJ2-7	CASSLIPTVVRENEQYF	TGTGCCAGCAGCCTCATTCCGACGGTGGTACGTGAGAACGAGCAGTACTTC
TRBD1	TRBV9	many	TRBJ2-5	CASTPGGTPQETQYF	TGTGCCAGCACGCCAGGGGGCACCCCCCAAGAGACCCAGTACTTC
-	TRBV10-3	-	TRBJ2-7	CAIRALSFGEQYF	TGTGCCATCAGGGCTCTCAGCTTCGGCGAGCAGTACTTC
TRBD2	TRBV4-2	many	TRBJ2-1	CASSQVGGGSNEQFF	TGTGCCAGCAGCCAAGTGGGAGGCGGGAGCAATGAGCAGTTCTTC
TRBD2	TRBV7-2	many	TRBJ2-5	CASSLAGGQLETQYF	TGTGCCAGCAGCTTAGCGGGAGGGCAGTTGGAGACCCAGTACTTC
TRBD2	TRBV20-1	-	TRBJ2-7	CSGGAAPGLAGSEQYF	TGCAGTGGGGGCGCGGCCCCCGGACTAGCGGGAAGCGAGCAGTACTTC
-	TRBV7-9	many	TRBJ2-3	CASSSGPKGGDTQYF	TGTGCCAGCAGCTCGGGACCGAAGGGCGGGGATACGCAGTATTTT
-	TRBV24-1	few	TRBJ1-2	CATSDGGRTSGYTF	TGTGCCACCAGTGATGGCGGCCGCACCAGTGGCTACACCTTC
TRBD1	TRBV10-3	few	TRBJ1-3	CAIRRQGGISGNTIYF	TGTGCCATCAGGAGACAGGGAGGGATCTCTGGAAACACCATATATTTT
TRBD1	TRBV11-2	many	TRBJ2-7	CASSFDGTGGLYEQYF	TGTGCCAGCAGCTTTGATGGGACAGGGGGCCTCTACGAGCAGTACTTC
TRBD1	TRBV7-6	few	TRBJ2-2	CASSRTGETGELFF	TGTGCCAGCAGCCGGACAGGGGAAACCGGGGAGCTGTTTTTT
TRBD2	TRBV7-8	-	TRBJ2-7	CASSSEGGLAGFSYEQYF	TGTGCCAGCAGCTCCGAAGGGGGACTAGCGGGATTCTCCTACGAGCAGTACTTC
-	TRBV20-1	many	TRBJ1-5	CSAEKGFGQPQHF	TGCAGTGCCGAGAAGGGGTTCGGTCAGCCCCAGCATTTT
TRBD1	TRBV5-1	few	TRBJ1-2	CASRLQQGNGYTF	TGCGCCAGCAGGTTACAACAGGGGAATGGCTACACCTTC
-	TRBV18	-	TRBJ1-2	CASSLTRGAGDYGCTF	TGTGCCAGCTCACTAACAAGGGGGGCCGGCGACTATGGCTGCACCTTC
-	TRBV30	-	TRBJ2-4	CAWSRGILNGNIQYF	TGTGCCTGGAGTCGAGGGATCCTAAATGGAAACATTCAGTACTTC
TRBD2	TRBV28	-	TRBJ2-7	CASSSWDRGLAGLRGEQYF	TGTGCCAGCAGTTCATGGGACAGGGGACTAGCGGGGTTGAGGGGCGAGCAGTACTTC
-	TRBV11-2	few	TRBJ2-3	CASSLGGGHTDTQYF	TGTGCCAGCAGCTTAGGGGGGGGGCACACAGATACGCAGTATTTT
-	TRBV4-3	-	TRBJ2-7	CASSQLRLMPSEQYF	TGCGCCAGCAGCCAGCTCCGCCTGATGCCATCCGAGCAGTACTTC
-	TRBV6-1	many	TRBJ2-1	CASRGLTYNEQFF	TGTGCCAGCAGAGGTCTAACCTACAATGAGCAGTTCTTC
TRBD1	TRBV28	few	TRBJ1-1	CASSVHRGSAFF	TGTGCCAGCAGTGTACACAGGGGGTCAGCTTTCTTT
TRBD2	TRBV4-2	few	TRBJ2-3	CASSQVDLAGTTDTQYF	TGTGCCAGCAGCCAAGTCGATCTAGCGGGCACCACAGATACGCAGTATTTT
-	TRBV12-3/TRBV12-4	many	TRBJ2-7	CASSSGTLSYEQYF	TGTGCCAGCAGTTCAGGGACACTCTCCTACGAGCAGTACTTC
TRBD2	TRBV9	-	TRBJ2-1	CASSPWTSGRAANEQFF	TGTGCCAGCAGCCCTTGGACTAGCGGGAGGGCCGCGAATGAGCAGTTCTTC
TRBD2	TRBV7-9	many	TRBJ2-7	CASSQRGSGNSYEQYF	TGTGCCAGCAGCCAGCGGGGTAGCGGTAACTCCTACGAGCAGTACTTC
TRBD1	TRBV20-1	many	TRBJ2-7	CSVRTNRTGALRPLSYEQYF	TGCAGTGTCAGAACCAACAGAACAGGGGCCCTCCGCCCCCTATCCTACGAGCAGTACTTC
-	TRBV30	-	TRBJ1-1	CAWRKTDMNTEAFF	TGTGCCTGGAGAAAGACAGATATGAACACTGAAGCTTTCTTT
TRBD1	TRBV7-8	many	TRBJ2-1	CASSSSATTGGNYNEQFF	TGTGCCAGCAGCTCCTCGGCCACTACAGGGGGCAACTACAATGAGCAGTTCTTC
TRBD1	TRBV10-3	-	TRBJ1-6	CAISDRDRGRSALHF	TGTGCCATCAGTGACCGGGACAGGGGAAGGTCAGCCCTCCACTTT
-	TRBV5-1	many	TRBJ1-1	CASSLAATGDTEAFF	TGCGCCAGCAGCTTGGCAGCGACCGGGGACACTGAAGCTTTCTTT
-	TRBV28	many	TRBJ2-7	CASRGLQTYEQYF	TGTGCCAGCAGAGGGTTGCAGACCTACGAGCAGTACTTC
-	TRBV6-5	many	TRBJ2-1	CASSYSNLFMNSYNEQFF	TGTGCCAGCAGTTACTCGAACCTTTTCATGAACTCCTACAATGAGCAGTTCTTC
-	TRBV6-2/TRBV6-3	-	TRBJ2-2	CASSYPTGGNTGELFF	TGTGCCAGCAGTTACCCGACAGGAGGCAACACCGGGGAGCTGTTTTTT
-	TRBV7-9	-	TRBJ1-2	CASRVGGYGYTF	TGTGCCAGCCGAGTAGGGGGCTATGGCTACACCTTC
-	TRBV28	many	TRBJ2-5	CASKTDSQETQYF	TGTGCCAGCAAAACAGACTCTCAAGAGACCCAGTACTTC
TRBD1	TRBV3-1	-	TRBJ1-2	CASSQVGTGPIYGYTF	TGTGCCAGCAGCCAAGTAGGGACAGGGCCGATATATGGCTACACCTTC
-	TRBV20-1	many	TRBJ2-3	CSARDLGRIGQYF	TGCAGTGCTAGAGACCTGGGACGTATCGGGCAGTATTTT
TRBD1	TRBV7-9	-	TRBJ2-5	CASSEARGRETQYF	TGTGCCAGCAGCGAAGCCAGGGGGCGGGAGACCCAGTACTTC
TRBD2	TRBV20-1	many	TRBJ2-3	CSARNLREYEDTQYF	TGCAGTGCTAGAAACCTGCGGGAGTATGAAGATACGCAGTATTTT
TRBD2	TRBV6-1	few	TRBJ2-1	CASSEPGLANNEQFF	TGTGCCAGCAGTGAGCCGGGACTAGCGAACAATGAGCAGTTCTTC
TRBD2	TRBV20-1	many	TRBJ2-7	CSAKGLADYEQYF	TGCAGTGCTAAGGGACTAGCGGATTACGAGCAGTACTTC
-	TRBV9	few	TRBJ2-1	CASSTVGSYYNEQFF	TGTGCCAGCAGCACAGTGGGCAGTTACTACAATGAGCAGTTCTTC
TRBD2	TRBV11-2	many	TRBJ2-5	CASSALAGGLITQYF	TGTGCCAGCAGCGCGCTAGCGGGAGGCCTAATTACCCAGTACTTC
-	TRBV20-1	many	TRBJ1-2	CSASNNYGYTF	TGCAGTGCTAGCAATAACTATGGCTACACCTTC
TRBD2	TRBV9	few	TRBJ2-3	CASSVELAGETDTQYF	TGTGCCAGCAGCGTAGAACTAGCGGGAGAGACAGATACGCAGTATTTT
-	TRBV2	many	TRBJ2-5	CASTLFRGSINQETQYF	TGTGCCAGCACTCTCTTTCGAGGGAGCATCAACCAAGAGACCCAGTACTTC
TRBD2	TRBV20-1	-	TRBJ2-7	CSATEGRLAGPHSYEQYF	TGCAGTGCCACAGAGGGGCGACTAGCGGGACCGCACTCCTACGAGCAGTACTTC
TRBD2	TRBV28	many	TRBJ2-1	CASSPGLAGVYEQFF	TGTGCCAGCAGCCCCGGACTAGCGGGAGTGTATGAGCAGTTCTTC
-	TRBV24-1	-	TRBJ2-1	CATSDYGGEQFF	TGTGCCACCAGTGATTACGGGGGAGAGCAGTTCTTC
-	TRBV7-6	-	TRBJ2-1	CASSLDGAEYNEQFF	TGTGCCAGCAGCCTCGACGGGGCGGAGTACAATGAGCAGTTCTTC
TRBD2	TRBV7-2	-	TRBJ2-1	CASSLVELAGNNEQFF	TGTGCCAGCAGCTTAGTTGAGCTAGCGGGAAACAATGAGCAGTTCTTC
-	TRBV28	many	TRBJ2-3	CASSPGTAVLTDTQYF	TGTGCCAGCAGTCCCGGGACCGCAGTCCTCACAGATACGCAGTATTTT
-	TRBV20-1	many	TRBJ2-1	CSARVGGLGRNEQFF	TGCAGTGCTAGGGTGGGAGGCCTCGGACGCAATGAGCAGTTCTTC